The sequence of this T cell receptor beta chain was determined in a study of blood T cell repertoires in COVID-19. This CDR3 is built from 19 residues. Trimming at V came to 3 bases and at J to 1 base, leaving 17 bases not matched to a gene. CDR1 and CDR2 (germline): KGHSH, LQKENI. Libraries were prepared by immunoSEQ multiplex PCR; TCRdb keeps only in-frame clonotypes and omits some of them. The repertoire holds fewer than 700,000 clones, with about 89% as singletons. This TCR came from a woman aged 50 to 60 with COVID-19, enrolled during active disease. This chain connects TRBV18 to TRBJ2-7; TRBD1 matches 8 bases. The sequencing sample was made of peripheral blood. The CDR3 spells CASSPISVHGTGTSYEQYF. The CDR3 DNA follows: TGTGCCAGCTCACCCATCTCCGTTCACGGGACAGGCACGTCCTACGAGCAGTACTTC.